This TCR beta chain is from a study of beta chain features in type 1 diabetes. Sequencing targeted expressed TCRB transcripts, as all isolated RNA had been reverse transcribed. Sequencing was performed with immunoSEQ multiplex PCR; in TCRdb, only in-frame clones are kept and a portion is missing. The sample carries 150,000 to 190,000 clones, 8.1% recorded once. In its sample, this clone was seen a few times. Antigen: not known. Overall study findings and caveats: Healthy donors had naive, central memory and Treg TCRB repertoires that appeared less similar than those seen among patients.

Sorting based on CD45RO/CCR7/CD25/CD127/CD95/CD27 separated CD4+ naive, central memory, regulatory and stem cell-like memory cells. This receptor was obtained from a man in his late teens or twenties in good health. Sequencing input: central memory CD4+ T cells from blood.

This CDR3 reads CASSPGTGDFTDTQYF. CDR3 DNA sequence: TGCGCCAGCAGCCCCGGGACAGGGGATTTCACAGATACGCAGTATTTT. The chain employs TRBV5-1 and TRBJ2-3; 10 positions agree with TRBD1. Germline V gene lookup returns CDR1 SGHRS and CDR2 YFSETQ. After removal of 4 bases from V and 2 bases from J, the junction contained 7 bases not matched to a gene. The CDR3 consists of 16 residues.